A selection of T cell receptor beta chains follows, all from one sample in a study of blood T cell repertoires in COVID-19. TCRdb keeps only in-frame clones here, not all; method: immunoSEQ multiplex PCR. In the table there are about 170,000 clones, just under 85% of which are singletons. Sequencing was done on a sample of peripheral blood. All receptors derive from a woman aged 80 or over with acute or convalescent COVID-19. Each CDR3 is given with its conserved first and last residue. The D gene is left open where the match is weak.

v_gene	j_gene	d_gene	CDR3aa
TRBV7-2	TRBJ2-4	TRBD2	CASSFLAGGPQNIQYF
TRBV27	TRBJ1-5	TRBD1	CASSSSQGNQPQHF
TRBV7-2	TRBJ2-7	.	CASSLNSGEQYF
TRBV4-1	TRBJ1-1	.	CASTLAGGGNTEAFF
TRBV6-6	TRBJ1-2	.	CASWSGIGVYGYTF
TRBV18	TRBJ1-1	.	CASSLYKQEMNTEAFF
TRBV7-8	TRBJ2-1	TRBD2	CASSHTSGVYNEQFF
TRBV12-5	TRBJ2-3	.	CASATALRGGTDTQYF
TRBV5-4	TRBJ1-2	.	CASSVTTEPYGYTF
TRBV5-1	TRBJ2-4	TRBD2	CASSLTSGENIQYF
TRBV4-1	TRBJ2-7	.	CASSQEEGGGQGFRTGLYEQYF
TRBV5-1	TRBJ2-1	TRBD2	CASSSGTSAYNEQFF
TRBV7-2	TRBJ2-1	.	CASSLGDTNNEQFF
TRBV5-1	TRBJ1-3	.	CASSLGQSSGNTIYF
TRBV4-2	TRBJ2-3	TRBD1	CASSQVNRGLGTDTQYF
TRBV6-5	TRBJ2-1	TRBD1	CASSYRGLPNEQFF
TRBV6-5	TRBJ1-2	.	CASSYSAGSGYTF
TRBV10-3	TRBJ1-2	TRBD1	CATGGQGDYGYTF
TRBV7-9	TRBJ2-6	.	CASSRYTSGANVLTF
TRBV7-6	TRBJ2-3	TRBD2	CASSLAGEVAGADTQYF
TRBV6-5	TRBJ1-3	.	CASSYWGGDTIYF
TRBV7-2	TRBJ2-7	TRBD1	CASSQTGAYEQYF
TRBV12-5	TRBJ2-2	.	CASGLILTGIQNTGELFF
TRBV7-9	TRBJ2-3	.	CASILLPPTDTQYF
TRBV6-6	TRBJ1-1	TRBD1	CASNQPDRVNTEAFF
TRBV4-1	TRBJ1-2	.	CASSQGSLGQGRGGYTF
TRBV10-3	TRBJ2-3	.	CAINSGSSTDTQYF
TRBV2	TRBJ2-7	TRBD1	CASSQGQAYEQYF
TRBV5-4	TRBJ2-1	TRBD2	CASSPTSGRAHEQFF
TRBV12-5	TRBJ2-1	TRBD2	CASGFTSDEQFF
TRBV18	TRBJ2-7	TRBD2	CASSPTSGSGYEQYF
TRBV27	TRBJ1-6	.	CASTEGGSPLHF
TRBV5-6	TRBJ1-1	TRBD1	CASSPGGRQGVTEAFF
TRBV29-1	TRBJ1-5	.	CSVAQGLNQPQHF
TRBV5-1	TRBJ2-3	TRBD2	CASSLRTTVGLPQRQYF
TRBV5-1	TRBJ2-1	TRBD2	CASATGGYNEQFF
TRBV27	TRBJ1-2	TRBD1	CASSRRQGVGYTF
TRBV5-6	TRBJ1-4	.	CASSWRGALRKLFF
TRBV27	TRBJ2-5	.	CASSLSAFGSGFQETQYF
TRBV2	TRBJ2-3	.	CASTPRGWATDTQYF
TRBV25-1	TRBJ2-2	.	CASSHLSTGELFF
TRBV4-2	TRBJ2-3	.	CASSQDPISTDTQYF
TRBV4-1	TRBJ2-7	TRBD1	CASSQEDRVGYEQYF
TRBV7-9	TRBJ1-1	.	CASRQSGFPATEAFF
TRBV14	TRBJ2-4	.	CASSQEASENIQYF
TRBV20-1	TRBJ1-2	.	CSARGGYTF
TRBV28	TRBJ1-5	.	CASSFMPGRGPQHF